The 25 T cell receptor beta chains reported below all come from one sample, sequenced in a study of blood T cell repertoires in COVID-19. Method: immunoSEQ multiplex PCR; TCRdb's copy keeps in-frame clones and lacks some. The top ten clones hold 4.2% of a sample with 250,000 or so clones, 80% to 85% of them seen once. Sequenced input: peripheral blood. The receptor source for this set is a man in his sixties with acute or convalescent COVID-19.

This chain uses TRBV7-9 with TRBJ1-2; a weak D match, TRBD1 (6 bases). The V end lost 3 bases, the J end lost 3 bases, and 11 bases lay between the germline ends. From germline, CDR1 is SEHNR and CDR2 FQNEAQ (reference sequence). This CDR3 contains 14 residues. The CDR3 nucleotides are TGTGCCAGCAGCTTTCAGGGGTTGGACTATGGCTACACCTTC. Its translation is CASSFQGLDYGYTF.

The chain has TRBV3-1 (or the pseudogene TRBV3-2) and TRBJ2-3; 8 bases are a match to TRBD2. In germline, CDR1 is LGHDT, CDR2 YNNKEL (reference sequence). CDR3 length equals 15 residues. The V and J ends lost 6 bases and 4 bases, in that order; junction bases with no gene match: 9. CDR3 coding DNA: TGTGCCAGCAGTCATGGGCGGGGGGCCCCAGATACGCAGTATTTT. This codes for CASSHGRGAPDTQYF.

The chain uses TRBV18 and TRBJ2-5, with TRBD1 identical over 8 bases. The CDR3 sequence is 15 residues long. V lost 3 bases and J lost 4; bases outside the gene matches: 7. The germline V gene has CDR1 KGHSH and CDR2 LQKENI. The chain's CDR3 is CASSPRQGSGETQYF. CDR3 coding DNA: TGTGCCAGCTCACCTCGACAGGGGAGTGGAGAGACCCAGTACTTC.

V is TRBV5-1 and J is TRBJ2-3, with 7 bases lining up with TRBD2. The CDR3 totals 13 residues. The J segment lost 1 base and the V segment lost 7 bases, leaving 3 bases of the junction unmatched. Germline lookup yields CDR1 SGHRS and CDR2 YFSETQ. This CDR3 reads CASGGGGTDTQYF. CDR3 sequence (DNA): TGCGCCAGCGGGGGAGGGGGCACAGATACGCAGTATTTT.

The chain recombines TRBV3-1 (or the pseudogene TRBV3-2) with TRBJ1-2; D is uncertain. The CDR3 runs to 11 residues. The V gene's germline CDR1 is LGHDT and CDR2 YNNKEL (reference sequence). V was clipped by 4 bases and J by 10 bases, with 10 bases between them. The CDR3 region is CASSLSASYTF. In nucleotides, the CDR3 is TGTGCCAGCAGCCTCAGCGCTTCCTACACCTTC.

This clone has only a few counts. The chain has TRBV15 and TRBJ2-3, with a weak D call TRBD1 (5 bases). V was trimmed by 0 bases and J by 0 bases, leaving 10 bases between them. Germline lookup yields CDR1 LNHNV and CDR2 YYDKDF (reference sequence). This CDR3 contains 16 residues. The CDR3 loop reads CATSRDLGLSTDTQYF. CDR3 in DNA: TGTGCCACCAGCAGAGATTTGGGGCTTAGCACAGATACGCAGTATTTT. Full variable domain (rest looked up from reference TRBV15 and TRBJ2-3): DAMVIQNPRYQVTQFGKPVTLSCSQTLNHNVMYWYQQKSSQAPKLLFHYYDKDFNNEADTPDNFQSRRPNTSFCFLDIRSPGLGDTAMYLCATSRDLGLSTDTQYFGPGTRLTVL.

The V call is TRBV6-2 or TRBV6-3, the J call TRBJ2-7, with a possible D match to TRBD2 (6 bases). V lost 5 bases, J lost 5 bases, and 22 bases lay in between. Germline V gene data show CDR1 as MNHEY and CDR2 as SVGEGT. There are 16 residues in the CDR3. CDR3 sequence (DNA): TGTGCCAGCAGTATTACGGGCTATGGCGGGATCCACGAGCAGTACTTC. Translated: CASSITGYGGIHEQYF.

The chain combines TRBV11-3 with TRBJ2-7; 10 bases match TRBD1. The CDR3 is made up of 13 amino acids. J gave up 6 bases and V 4 bases, and 3 bases lay outside the gene matches. Germline CDR1 reads SGHNT; CDR2 reads YENEEA. DNA for the CDR3: TGTGCCAGCAGCTATGGGACAGGGGCCGAGCAGTACTTC. Translated, it gives CASSYGTGAEQYF. The full variable domain, completed using reference TRBV11-3 and TRBJ2-7, is EAGVVQSPRYKIIEKKQPVAFWCNPISGHNTLYWYLQNLGQGPELLIRYENEEAVDDSQLPKDRFSAERLKGVDSTLKIQPAELGDSAVYLCASSYGTGAEQYFGPGTRLTVT.

The sample holds one count of this clone. V is TRBV5-5 and J is TRBJ1-1; possibly TRBD1 for D (5 bases). This CDR3 has 15 residues. The V and J ends lost 4 bases and 0 bases respectively, with 13 bases between them. Germline CDR1 reads SGHKS; CDR2 reads YYEKEE (reference sequence). In DNA form, the CDR3 reads TGTGCCAGCAGCAATTTACAGGCCCTGAACACTGAAGCTTTCTTT. This gives the protein CASSNLQALNTEAFF.

The V and J genes are TRBV5-1 and TRBJ2-3; D remains unclear. Germline loops: CDR1 SGHRS, CDR2 YFSETQ. This CDR3 has 13 amino acids. Trimming cost V 2 bases and J 5 bases, with 9 bases left between them. The CDR3 DNA reads as TGCGCCAGCAGCTTTATTGAGAGAGATACGCAGTATTTT. Its protein product is CASSFIERDTQYF. The full variable domain, completed using reference TRBV5-1 and TRBJ2-3, is KAGVTQTPRYLIKTRGQQVTLSCSPISGHRSVSWYQQTPGQGLQFLFEYFSETQRNKGNFPGRFSGRQFSNSRSEMNVSTLELGDSALYLCASSFIERDTQYFGPGTRLTVL.

In nucleotides, the CDR3 is TGTGCCAGCAGTGAAACGACTACCCCCTTAGGGAACATTCAGTACTTC. It is translated as CASSETTTPLGNIQYF. This rearrangement joins TRBV2 to TRBJ2-4; D possibly corresponds to TRBD2 (5 bases). CDR1 and CDR2 (germline): SNHLY, FYNNEI. V was trimmed by 2 bases and J by 7 bases, leaving 18 bases between them. This CDR3 region has 16 residues.

The J gene is TRBJ2-7, the V gene TRBV4-1; unclear D gene. The germline CDR1 and CDR2 sequences are MGHRA and YSYEKL. This CDR3 comprises 14 residues. The V end was cut by 1 base, the J end by 4 bases, with 11 bases between. The CDR3, as DNA: TGCGCCAGCAGCCAAGTCTGGTCGGGTTACGAGCAGTACTTC. Amino acids: CASSQVWSGYEQYF.

This chain joins TRBV19 and TRBJ1-5; no firm D call. The CDR3 has 15 residues. The V gene's germline CDR1 is LNHDA and CDR2 SQIVND (reference sequence). Trimming took 5 bases from V and 0 from J, leaving 11 bases between them. In DNA form, the CDR3 reads TGTGCCAGTAGTTCGCTAAGTTATAGCAATCAGCCCCAGCATTTT. Its protein product is CASSSLSYSNQPQHF.

This rearrangement joins TRBV4-2 to TRBJ1-4; no firm D call. The germline V and J ends were trimmed by 4 bases and 7 bases, with 13 bases remaining between them. The CDR3 contains 14 residues. CDR1 and CDR2 from the germline V gene are LGHNA and YNFKEQ. The CDR3 nucleotides read TGTGCCAGCAGCCCGGTACACTATGGTGAAAAACTGTTTTTT. Its protein is CASSPVHYGEKLFF.

J is TRBJ1-5 and V is TRBV10-3, with a tentative D call TRBD1 (5 bases). The V gene lost 5 bases and the J gene lost 3 bases, with 11 bases spanning the gap. This CDR3 is 14 amino acids long. The germline gives CDR1 ENHRY, CDR2 SYGVKD. The CDR3 reads CAISSGGDNQPQHF. CDR3 coding DNA: TGTGCCATCAGTTCCGGGGGGGACAATCAGCCCCAGCATTTT.

This clone was detected once. This rearrangement joins TRBV2 to TRBJ1-2; no definite D call. V gave up 6 bases and J gave up 8 bases, with 10 bases separating them. This CDR3 has 11 residues. Germline V gene data show CDR1 as SNHLY and CDR2 as FYNNEI. The CDR3 protein is CASRGLRGYTF. CDR3 DNA sequence: TGTGCCAGCAGAGGACTTAGGGGCTACACCTTC.

The chain uses TRBV4-2 and TRBJ2-3; 8 bases are a match to TRBD2. The length of the CDR3 is 17 residues. The J segment lost 2 bases and the V segment lost 4 bases, leaving 11 bases of the junction unmatched. Germline V gene data show CDR1 as LGHNA and CDR2 as YNFKEQ. The CDR3 loop reads CASSPRDSGGATDTQYF. The CDR3 DNA reads TGTGCCAGCAGCCCCCGAGACAGCGGGGGAGCCACAGATACGCAGTATTTT.

V is TRBV29-1 and J is TRBJ2-5; 11 bases agree with TRBD2. Trimming at V came to 5 bases and at J to 5 bases, leaving 16 bases not matched to a gene. This CDR3 contains 17 residues. Looked up from germline, CDR1 is SQVTM and CDR2 is ANQGSEA. This CDR3 is CSVLRLAGTHRGETQYF. DNA for the CDR3: TGCAGCGTTCTAAGACTAGCGGGGACACACCGGGGGGAGACCCAGTACTTC.

This chain uses TRBV7-3 with TRBJ2-3, with 12 bases identical to TRBD2. The length of the CDR3 is 16 residues. The germline CDR1 and CDR2 sequences are SGHTA and FQGTGA. The junction had 13 bases not matched to a gene; V was cut back by 5 bases and J by 10 bases. DNA of the CDR3: TGTGCCAGCAGCCGCGGGACTAGCGGGTCCCGAGACTCGCAGTATTTT. Translated: CASSRGTSGSRDSQYF. Filled out from reference TRBV7-3 and TRBJ2-3, the complete variable domain reads GAGVSQTPSNKVTEKGKYVELRCDPISGHTALYWYRQSLGQGPEFLIYFQGTGAADDSGLPNDRFFAVRPEGSVSTLKIQRTERGDSAVYLCASSRGTSGSRDSQYFGPGTRLTVL.

The V and J genes are TRBV3-1 (or the pseudogene TRBV3-2) and TRBJ1-6; TRBD1 matches at 7 bases. V was clipped by 2 bases and J by 3 bases; unmatched bases: 4. The germline gives CDR1 LGHDT, CDR2 YNNKEL (reference sequence). The CDR3 is 16 amino acids. Written as DNA, the CDR3 is TGTGCCAGCAGCCAATCTGACAGGGTCTATAATTCACCCCTCCACTTT. This gives the protein CASSQSDRVYNSPLHF.

This clone was detected only a few times. The chain employs TRBV7-3 and TRBJ2-2, with a possible D match to TRBD2 (6 bases). Trimming shortened V by 5 bases and J by 6 bases, and 13 bases separated the two germline ends. Germline CDR1 is SGHTA and CDR2 is FQGTGA. The CDR3 is made up of 14 amino acids. The CDR3 is CASSLPTSSGELFF. CDR3 sequence (DNA): TGTGCCAGCAGCCTACCTACTAGCTCCGGGGAGCTGTTTTTT.

This clone was counted between two and nine times. The chain has TRBV3-1 (or the pseudogene TRBV3-2) and TRBJ1-2; D is uncertain. Looked up from germline, CDR1 is LGHDT and CDR2 is YNNKEL (reference sequence). The germline V and J ends were trimmed by 4 bases and 5 bases, with 14 bases remaining between them. The CDR3 spans 14 residues. The CDR3 loop reads CASSPFRREYGYTF. In nucleotides, the CDR3 is TGTGCCAGCAGCCCTTTTAGGAGGGAGTATGGCTACACCTTC.

This clone came up once. The gene calls are TRBV6-1 and TRBJ2-7, with a tentative D call TRBD2 (6 bases). This CDR3 is 14 amino acids long. Germline values: CDR1 MNHNS, CDR2 SASEGT. V lost 3 bases to trimming and J lost 6 bases, with 15 bases between them. CDR3 coding DNA: TGTGCCAGCAGTGAGCGGGGACCCAACGGCGAGCAGTACTTC. Protein sequence: CASSERGPNGEQYF.

This chain links TRBV21-1 with TRBJ2-1; TRBD2 reflects the table's D call only, with no check against the DNA. TRBV21-1 is given as a pseudogene. The CDR3 covers 14 residues. The CDR3 region has the DNA TGTGCCAGCAGCAAAAGTAGCGTCTACAATGAGCAGTTCTTC. This gives the protein CASSKSSVYNEQFF.

The chain joins TRBV7-4 to TRBJ1-1; no definite D call. Trimming stripped 2 bases from V and 10 bases from J, with 14 bases between. CDR3 length equals 13 residues. Germline lookup yields CDR1 SGHVT and CDR2 SQSDAQ. CDR3 sequence (DNA): TGTGCCAGCAGCTTACTAGTAGCCTCCAGAGCTTTCTTT. Translation: CASSLLVASRAFF. Combining the CDR3 with reference TRBV7-4 and TRBJ1-1 gives the whole variable domain GAGVSQSPRYKVAKRGRDVALRCDSISGHVTLYWYRQTLGQGSEVLTYSQSDAQRDKSGRPSGRFSAERPERSVSTLKIQRTEQGDSAVYLCASSLLVASRAFFGQGTRLTVV.